The clone carrying this TCR beta chain was counted only a few times. The antigen remains unidentified. The cDNA had a unique molecular identifier and a template-switch universal primer site. TCRdb used MiXCR to reprocess the 5' RACE reads, holding one entry per CDR3 protein. The sample records more than 200,000 distinct CDR3 sequences, roughly an eighth being singletons. This sample stems from a study of identical twins. Every sampled donor was Caucasian and healthy. Study results and limitations: Conclusions leaned on cross-sectional statistical analysis and did not track the same donors over time. The authors noted that invariant MAIT and iNKT cells could partly confound zero-insertion analyses.

The CDR3 has 15 residues. CDR1 and CDR2 from the germline V gene are SGHTA and FQGNSA. V lost 2 bases and J lost 2, with 11 bases in between. This sequence was found in a woman aged 18-29 years in good health. The source material was memory (CD45RO+) T cells sorted from blood. The rearrangement uses TRBV7-2 and TRBJ2-3; tentative D call: TRBD2 (6 bases). CDR3 sequence reads: CASSLWGGATDTQYF. Here the CDR3 DNA reads TGTGCCAGCAGCTTATGGGGCGGGGCCACAGATACGCAGTATTTT.